Following are 12 T cell receptor beta chains from one sample sequenced in a study of blood T cell repertoires in COVID-19. TCRdb's table, derived via immunoSEQ multiplex PCR, lists solely in-frame clones and lacks some. This sample has fewer than 110,000 clones, with approximately 88% found just once. Sequenced input: peripheral blood. The receptor set was obtained from a man aged 35 to 55 with active or convalescent COVID-19.

V and J are TRBV7-2 and TRBJ2-5, with D hard to call. The V gene lost 7 bases and the J gene lost 5 bases, with 11 bases spanning the gap. The CDR3 is made up of 12 amino acids. Per germline, CDR1 SGHTA and CDR2 FQGNSA. CDR3 protein: CASTLTRETQYF. The CDR3 DNA is TGTGCCAGCACCCTGACTCGGGAGACCCAGTACTTC.

The chain is built from TRBV7-2 and TRBJ2-3, with a weak D call TRBD2 (5 bases). Germline CDR1 is SGHTA and CDR2 is FQGNSA. This CDR3 contains 14 residues. V was cut by 4 bases and J by 0 bases, with 8 bases left in between. The chain's CDR3 is CASSYQRSTDTQYF. The CDR3 region has the DNA TGTGCCAGCAGCTACCAGCGGAGCACAGATACGCAGTATTTT.

The chain carries TRBV6-5 and TRBJ2-1, with a weak D call TRBD2 (6 bases). Trimming left V 5 bases short and J 7 bases short, with 6 bases between. Germline V lookup: CDR1 MNHEY, CDR2 SVGAGI. The CDR3 consists of 11 residues. The CDR3 coding sequence is TGTGCCAGCAGTAGCGGGAATGAGCAGTTCTTC. Amino acids: CASSSGNEQFF.

The chain joins TRBV5-1 to TRBJ1-6, with TRBD1 matching 7 bases. The CDR3 extends over 15 amino acids. The germline gives CDR1 SGHRS, CDR2 YFSETQ. The J segment lost 9 bases and the V segment lost 8 bases, leaving 14 bases of the junction unmatched. CDR3 sequence reads: CASRDRDEGFSPLHF. As DNA, the CDR3 is TGCGCCAGTAGAGACAGGGACGAGGGTTTTTCACCCCTCCACTTT.

V usage is TRBV4-3 and J usage is TRBJ1-2; 9 positions agree with TRBD1. The ends lost 2 bases at V and 5 bases at J; junction bases unmatched: 9. CDR1 is LGHNA and CDR2 is YSLEER in the germline V gene. The CDR3 runs 16 residues. CDR3 bases: TGCGCCAGCAGCCAATGGGGGGGACAGGGAGGATATGGCTACACCTTC. Translated, it gives CASSQWGGQGGYGYTF.

The V call is TRBV10-3, the J call TRBJ2-1; perhaps TRBD2 as D (6 bases). This CDR3 has 16 residues. V dropped 0 bases and J dropped 5 bases, with 14 bases sitting between them. CDR1 and CDR2 from the germline V gene are ENHRY and SYGVKD. The CDR3 sequence: CAISESVSGEHNEQFF. CDR3 nucleotides: TGTGCCATCAGTGAGTCGGTGTCGGGAGAACACAATGAGCAGTTCTTC.

This sequence joins TRBV11-2 and TRBJ2-7; 7 bases are shared with TRBD1. Germline CDR1 reads SGHAT; CDR2 reads FQNNGV. CDR3 size: 13 residues. Unmatched junction bases numbered 5, after V lost 5 bases and J lost 4 bases. The CDR3 nucleotides read TGTGCCAGCAGCGTATACAGGGGTTACGAGCAGTACTTC. Translating gives CASSVYRGYEQYF.

This clone has a handful of counts. The CDR3 sequence is CASSPQGGTGELFF. CDR3 bases: TGTGCCAGCAGCCCCCAGGGGGGAACCGGGGAGCTGTTTTTT. The chain recombines TRBV7-3 with TRBJ2-2; perhaps TRBD1 as D (7 bases). Trimming cost V 5 bases and J 5 bases, with 12 bases left between them. The CDR3 extends over 14 amino acids. Germline CDR1 SGHTA, CDR2 FQGTGA.

This clone was detected only once. The V and J genes are TRBV5-1 and TRBJ2-5, with D perhaps TRBD2 (6 bases). The CDR3 is made up of 14 amino acids. The germline V and J ends were trimmed by 3 bases and 1 base, with 10 bases remaining between them. Germline V lookup: CDR1 SGHRS, CDR2 YFSETQ. CDR3 bases: TGCGCCAGCAGCTACGGGGGTACCCAAGAGACCCAGTACTTC. It codes for CASSYGGTQETQYF.

The chain recombines TRBV4-1 with TRBJ2-1; 7 nucleotides match TRBD2. The CDR3 consists of 17 residues. V lost 4 bases and J lost 5; bases outside the gene matches: 14. Germline V gene lookup returns CDR1 MGHRA and CDR2 YSYEKL. Written as DNA, the CDR3 is TGCGCCAGCAGCCTTCGACAAGGACTAGTCGGGGACAATGAGCAGTTCTTC. Protein sequence: CASSLRQGLVGDNEQFF.

The chain carries TRBV19 and TRBJ1-1; TRBD1 agrees at 7 bases. The CDR3 spans 13 residues. CDR1 is LNHDA and CDR2 is SQIVND in the germline V gene (reference sequence). J lost 0 bases, V lost 8 bases, and 3 bases had no gene match. CDR3 nucleotide sequence: TGTGCCAGTCATACAGGGGTGAACACTGAAGCTTTCTTT. Amino acids: CASHTGVNTEAFF.

This clone was picked up a small number of times. The chain is built from TRBV24-1 and TRBJ1-3; the D is unclear. CDR1 is KGHDR and CDR2 is SFDVKD in the germline V gene. This CDR3 has 16 amino acids. V was trimmed by 4 bases and J by 2 bases, leaving 14 bases between them. In DNA form, the CDR3 reads TGTGCCACCAGTGACCCGTCGGGGAAGACTGGAAACACCATATATTTT. This sequence encodes CATSDPSGKTGNTIYF.